This T cell receptor beta chain was documented in a study of response to subunit inactivated influenza vaccine. Overall study results and limits: Every seasonal influenza vaccination brings in few new T cells, the authors suggested.

Details on this clonotype: As yet, its antigen is unknown.

TCRdb used MiXCR to reprocess the RT-PCR reads, holding one entry per CDR3 protein. The sample has 630,000 or so distinct CDR3 sequences; 15% to 19% are singletons. J gave up 4 bases and V 3 bases, and 23 bases lay outside the gene matches. The germline V gene has CDR1 SGDLS and CDR2 YYNGEE. The CDR3 has 22 amino acids. This clonotype was obtained from a man aged 50-60 years who received an inactivated influenza vaccine. The chain uses TRBV9 and TRBJ2-1; 12 nucleotides match TRBD2. The sample in question was PBMCs from blood, obtained about 12 days after vaccination. The CDR3 coding sequence is TGTGCCAGCAGCGGACCCAGACCTAGCGGGAGGGCTCCGGGGGCGGGATACAATGAGCAGTTCTTC. Translation: CASSGPRPSGRAPGAGYNEQFF.